This T cell receptor beta chain was captured by sequencing in a study of Ad26.COV2.S vaccination and SARS-CoV-2 variants. On the study more broadly: By the intramuscular route, Ad26.COV2.S was given once, or twice 56 days apart. Notes on the study in general: It is possible that the TCR breadth and depth analyses underestimated the total T cell responses.

To note about this clone: Its antigen is not identified.

The CDR3 totals 14 residues. V was clipped by 6 bases and J by 10 bases; unmatched bases: 12. CDR1 is SNHLY and CDR2 is FYNNEI in the germline V gene. Method: immunoSEQ multiplex PCR; TCRdb's copy keeps in-frame clones and lacks some. The sample lists hundreds of thousands of clones; around 90% were seen once. The sample's treatment: around 19 received Ad26.COV2.S at low or high dose, single or two shots; about 5 received placebo; per-sample allocation not given. Material that was analyzed had been drawn on day 63 after the first vaccine or placebo injection. The receptor comes from a person aged 18-65 years who received the Ad26.COV2.S COVID-19 vaccine or a placebo. The V gene is TRBV2, the J gene TRBJ2-1; 7 nucleotides line up with TRBD2. The sequences come from peripheral blood, collected in a trial of Ad26.COV2.S vaccine versus placebo. CDR3 nucleotide sequence: TGTGCCAGCAGCCTCCGGAGTGGGAGGGGCGAGCAGTTCTTC. Translated, it gives CASSLRSGRGEQFF.